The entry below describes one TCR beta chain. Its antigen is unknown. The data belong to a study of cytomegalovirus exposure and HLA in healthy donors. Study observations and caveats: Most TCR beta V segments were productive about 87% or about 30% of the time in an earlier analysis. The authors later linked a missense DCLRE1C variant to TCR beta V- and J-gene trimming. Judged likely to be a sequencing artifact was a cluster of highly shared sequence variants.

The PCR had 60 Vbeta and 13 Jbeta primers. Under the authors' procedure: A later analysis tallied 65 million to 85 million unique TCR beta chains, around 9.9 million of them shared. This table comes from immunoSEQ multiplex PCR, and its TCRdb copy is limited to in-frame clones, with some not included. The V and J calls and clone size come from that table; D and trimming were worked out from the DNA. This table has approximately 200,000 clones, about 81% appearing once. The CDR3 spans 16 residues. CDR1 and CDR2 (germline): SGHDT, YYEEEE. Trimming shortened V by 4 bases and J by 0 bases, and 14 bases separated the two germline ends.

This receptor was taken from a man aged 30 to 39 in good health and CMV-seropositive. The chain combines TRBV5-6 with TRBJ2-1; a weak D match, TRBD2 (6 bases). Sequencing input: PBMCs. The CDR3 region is CASSPVAERSYNEQFF. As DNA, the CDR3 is TGTGCCAGCAGCCCGGTAGCGGAGCGCTCCTACAATGAGCAGTTCTTC.